These 19 T cell receptor beta chains originate from one sample sequenced in a study of T cells in Graves' hyperthyroidism and ophthalmopathy. Amplification yielded TCR beta CDR3 regions, with RNA transcripts as the source. HTBI primers were the set used in a first-round RT-PCR of the TCR CDR3. A single record per CDR3 protein comes from TCRdb applying MiXCR to the multiplex PCR reads. The sample lists approximately 400,000 distinct CDR3 sequences, approximately 15% occurring once. Sequences were obtained from blood. The source is a woman aged 55-70 years with Graves' hyperthyroidism.

The sample holds many counts of this clonotype. The V call is TRBV6-5, the J call TRBJ2-7; 7 bases agree with TRBD2. The CDR3 has 18 residues. Germline V gene lookup returns CDR1 MNHEY and CDR2 SVGAGI. Unmatched junction bases numbered 11, after V lost 0 bases and J lost 0 bases. The CDR3 DNA is TGTGCCAGCAGTTACTCGATGACGGGCCTAGCGGTCTCCTACGAGCAGTACTTC. Protein: CASSYSMTGLAVSYEQYF.

This clonotype was seen a few times. The rearrangement uses TRBV3-1 and TRBJ1-5; D ambiguous. Trimming left V 4 bases short and J 5 bases short, with 12 bases between. The germline CDR1 and CDR2 sequences are LGHDT and YNNKEL (reference sequence). CDR3 length equals 14 residues. The CDR3 loop is CASSPRRRDQPQHF. CDR3 bases: TGTGCCAGCAGCCCCCGGAGGAGGGATCAGCCCCAGCATTTT.

This clonotype was observed a handful of times. The chain has TRBV5-8 and TRBJ2-7, with 13 nucleotides matching TRBD2. Germline CDR1 is SGHTS and CDR2 is YDEGEE. The ends lost 6 bases at V and 2 bases at J; junction bases unmatched: 20. The CDR3 has 20 residues. CDR3 sequence: CASTLAILTTSGRKPYEQYF. The CDR3 region has the DNA TGTGCCAGCACCTTAGCCATCCTCACGACTAGCGGGAGGAAACCCTACGAGCAGTACTTC.

This clonotype appeared many times. The chain couples TRBV7-9 to TRBJ2-5; 10 nucleotides align to TRBD1. The CDR3 consists of 14 residues. V gave up 5 bases and J gave up 4 bases; unmatched junction bases: 4. CDR1 SEHNR and CDR2 FQNEAQ come from the germline V gene (reference sequence). CDR3 amino acids: CASSDRDRGETQYF. DNA for the CDR3: TGTGCCAGCAGCGACCGGGACAGGGGAGAGACCCAGTACTTC.

This clonotype was detected ten times or more. The chain uses TRBV5-1 and TRBJ2-1; 9 bases are shared with TRBD2. This CDR3 contains 15 residues. Per the germline V gene, CDR1 is SGHRS and CDR2 is YFSETQ. Unmatched junction bases numbered 2, after V lost 4 bases and J lost 0 bases. The CDR3 region has the DNA TGCGCCAGCAGCGCTAGCGGGAACTCCTACAATGAGCAGTTCTTC. As protein: CASSASGNSYNEQFF. Complete variable domain (other parts from reference TRBV5-1 and TRBJ2-1): KAGVTQTPRYLIKTRGQQVTLSCSPISGHRSVSWYQQTPGQGLQFLFEYFSETQRNKGNFPGRFSGRQFSNSRSEMNVSTLELGDSALYLCASSASGNSYNEQFFGPGTRLTVL.

This clonotype was found a few times. J is TRBJ2-5 and V is TRBV27, with 9 bases lining up with TRBD1. The ends lost 3 bases at V and 5 bases at J; junction bases unmatched: 10. The CDR3 extends over 16 amino acids. Germline lookup yields CDR1 MNHEY and CDR2 SMNVEV (reference sequence). The CDR3 sequence: CASSFSPGQGLETQYF. Written as DNA, the CDR3 is TGTGCCAGCAGTTTCTCCCCGGGACAGGGTTTGGAGACCCAGTACTTC.

This clonotype was picked up many times. The V call is TRBV3-1, the J call TRBJ2-1; 7 bases map to TRBD1. CDR1 LGHDT and CDR2 YNNKEL come from the germline V gene (reference sequence). V lost 1 base to trimming and J lost 9 bases; unmatched junction nucleotides: 6. The CDR3 consists of 14 residues. CDR3 loop: CASSQGYGTVEQFF. The CDR3, as DNA: TGTGCCAGCAGCCAAGGGTACGGGACAGTTGAGCAGTTCTTC.

This clonotype was observed many times. The V and J genes are TRBV12-3 or TRBV12-4 and TRBJ2-3, with 9 bases identical to TRBD2. The CDR3 contains 15 residues. The junction had 4 bases not matched to a gene; V was cut back by 5 bases and J by 1 base. CDR3 sequence (DNA): TGTGCCAGCAGTATTGGCGGGAGGGGCACAGATACGCAGTATTTT. Protein: CASSIGGRGTDTQYF.

The sample holds many counts of this clonotype. V is TRBV7-3 and J is TRBJ2-1, with TRBD2 as a possible D gene (6 bases). Between the trimmed V and J ends, which lost 4 bases and 5 bases, there was a span of 12 bases. The CDR3 has 14 residues. Germline V lookup: CDR1 SGHTA, CDR2 FQGTGA. The CDR3 is CASSYRGLHNEQFF. The CDR3 DNA reads TGTGCCAGCAGCTATAGGGGACTGCACAATGAGCAGTTCTTC. The complete variable domain, with remaining parts taken from reference TRBV7-3 and TRBJ2-1, reads GAGVSQTPSNKVTEKGKYVELRCDPISGHTALYWYRQSLGQGPEFLIYFQGTGAADDSGLPNDRFFAVRPEGSVSTLKIQRTERGDSAVYLCASSYRGLHNEQFFGPGTRLTVL.

This rearrangement joins TRBV5-4 to TRBJ2-3, with 11 bases fitting TRBD2. In germline, CDR1 is SGHNT, CDR2 YYREEE (reference sequence). The CDR3 is 15 amino acids. The junction had 9 bases not matched to a gene; V was cut back by 5 bases and J by 7 bases. For the CDR3, the DNA is TGTGCCAGCAGGCCTCCCGGGACTAGCGGAAATACGCAGTATTTT. Translating it yields CASRPPGTSGNTQYF.

This clonotype was counted ten times or more. The genes are TRBV5-5 and TRBJ1-1, with D unresolved. The CDR3 is 12 amino acids. The ends were cut back, 8 bases at V and 4 bases at J, with 12 bases in the middle. The germline V gene has CDR1 SGHKS and CDR2 YYEKEE (reference sequence). CDR3 loop: CASDRGSTEAFF. The CDR3 DNA is TGTGCCAGTGACCGGGGAAGCACTGAAGCTTTCTTT.

The gene calls are TRBV18 and TRBJ2-6; 10 positions agree with TRBD1. In germline, CDR1 is KGHSH, CDR2 LQKENI. The V and J ends lost 5 bases and 0 bases, in that order; junction bases with no gene match: 10. This CDR3 is 19 amino acids long. The CDR3 region has the DNA TGTGCCAGCTCAGCTACTAGGGGACAGGGGAGCTCTGGGGCCAACGTCCTGACTTTC. Its translation: CASSATRGQGSSGANVLTF.

V usage is TRBV5-6 and J usage is TRBJ2-5; D might be TRBD1 or TRBD2, each matching 5 bases. The CDR3 runs 15 residues. V dropped 4 bases and J dropped 4 bases, with 17 bases sitting between them. In germline, CDR1 is SGHDT, CDR2 YYEEEE. The CDR3 coding sequence is TGTGCCAGCAGCCTGCGGGCGGGCCAGGGAGAGACCCAGTACTTC. Its protein product is CASSLRAGQGETQYF.

This clonotype was observed a handful of times. The chain employs TRBV5-1 and TRBJ1-6; 9 nucleotides align to TRBD1. Per germline, CDR1 SGHRS and CDR2 YFSETQ. The CDR3 has 15 amino acids. The J segment lost 8 bases and the V segment lost 0 bases, leaving 3 bases of the junction unmatched. The CDR3 DNA sequence: TGCGCCAGCAGCTTGGCGGGGACAGGGTATTCACCCCTCCACTTT. This sequence encodes CASSLAGTGYSPLHF.

This clonotype occurred a few times. A much bigger clone sits one base away, suggesting this may be a read error. This chain uses TRBV3-1 with TRBJ2-5; D remains ambiguous. The CDR3 extends over 14 amino acids. From germline, CDR1 is LGHDT and CDR2 YNNKEL (reference sequence). CDR3 sequence (DNA): TGTCCCAGCAGCCCCCGTGTAGGGCGAGAGACCCAGTACTTC. Protein: CPSSPRVGRETQYF.

In its sample, this clonotype was seen many times. The J gene is TRBJ2-1, the V gene TRBV6-1; 11 bases align to TRBD2. This CDR3 has 14 amino acids. V dropped 6 bases and J dropped 6; count of bases not matched to a gene: 4. The germline gives CDR1 MNHNS, CDR2 SASEGT. The CDR3 here is CASRTGLAGNEQFF. The CDR3 DNA is TGTGCCAGCAGGACCGGACTAGCGGGCAATGAGCAGTTCTTC.

In this sample, this clonotype turned up many times. J is TRBJ1-1 and V is TRBV12-3 or TRBV12-4, with D possibly TRBD1 on 5 matching bases. The CDR3 consists of 11 residues. V shed 7 bases and J shed 12 bases, with 15 bases lying between them. The CDR3 DNA reads as TGTGCCAGCACCACCTTGGGGGGGACTTTCTTT. This sequence encodes CASTTLGGTFF.

In its sample, this clonotype was seen a few times. The chain employs TRBV6-6 and TRBJ1-4, with TRBD1 matching 10 bases. Trimming took 0 bases from V and 6 from J; bases not matched to a gene: 10. The germline V gene has CDR1 MNHNY and CDR2 SVGAGI (reference sequence). The CDR3 consists of 18 residues. The CDR3 protein is CASSYSGQGELVDEKLFF. As DNA, the CDR3 is TGTGCCAGCAGTTACTCTGGACAGGGGGAGTTAGTGGATGAAAAACTGTTTTTT.

In this sample, this clonotype turned up many times. The chain links TRBV24-1 to TRBJ2-1; possible D gene TRBD1, 6 bases. The germline V gene encodes CDR1 KGHDR and CDR2 SFDVKD. Deletions cut 6 bases from V and 3 bases from J, with 17 bases between. This CDR3 contains 16 residues. CDR3 sequence: CATSHRGQGDYNEQFF. CDR3 DNA sequence: TGTGCCACCAGTCACCGGGGACAAGGCGACTACAATGAGCAGTTCTTC.